Listed below are T cell receptor beta chains from one sample, sequenced in a study of siplizumab effects on memory and regulatory T cells. Produced via immunoSEQ multiplex PCR; TCRdb's table is partial and in-frame only. The data hold fewer than 120,000 clones, with over 85% observed a single time. Sequencing used CD4+ T cells sorted from blood. The receptors here all came from a human donor in good health. CDR3s include the opening cysteine and the closing phenylalanine or tryptophan. The D gene is left open where the match is weak. Not every row has a clone size; where given, it reads once, few, many or a size class.

abundance	v_gene	j_gene	d_gene	CDR3aa	CDR3nt
-	TRBV4-1	TRBJ2-7	-	CASSPLGISYEQYF	TGCGCCAGCAGCCCCCTAGGGATTTCCTACGAGCAGTACTTC
-	TRBV28	TRBJ2-1	-	CASNISGGFRRQFF	TGTGCCAGCAATATTTCTGGCGGATTTCGTCGGCAGTTCTTC
-	TRBV7-2	TRBJ2-5	-	CASSSQAGSEETQYF	TGTGCCAGCAGCTCTCAGGCGGGGTCTGAGGAGACCCAGTACTTC
-	TRBV6-5	TRBJ2-7	-	CASTGTASSYEQYF	TGTGCCAGCACAGGAACAGCGAGCTCCTACGAGCAGTACTTC
-	TRBV25-1	TRBJ2-2	-	CASSVLGGLGTGELFF	TGTGCCAGCAGTGTCTTAGGGGGGCTTGGCACCGGGGAGCTGTTTTTT
-	TRBV18	TRBJ2-2	TRBD1	CASSPGDRGLLFF	TGTGCCAGCTCACCGGGGGACAGGGGCTTGCTGTTTTTT
-	TRBV30	TRBJ1-5	-	CAGGGNSNQPQHF	TGTGCAGGAGGGGGAAATAGCAATCAGCCCCAGCATTTT
-	TRBV27	TRBJ1-2	-	CASSSQMAANYGYTF	TGTGCCAGCAGTTCCCAGATGGCAGCTAACTATGGCTACACCTTC
-	TRBV5-6	TRBJ1-5	-	CASSLQNQPQHF	TGTGCCAGCAGCTTACAGAATCAGCCCCAGCATTTT
-	TRBV7-9	TRBJ2-1	TRBD2	CASSSGLAAYNEQFF	TGTGCCAGCAGCTCGGGACTAGCGGCTTACAATGAGCAGTTCTTC
once	TRBV19	TRBJ1-4	-	CASSVGFLGASGKLFF	TGTGCCAGTAGTGTGGGATTTCTAGGGGCGTCCGGAAAACTGTTTTTT
-	TRBV21-1	TRBJ1-6	-	CASSHRGFLSNSPLHF	TGTGCCAGCAGCCATAGAGGATTTTTGTCTAATTCACCCCTCCACTTT
-	TRBV6-5	TRBJ1-2	TRBD1	CASSAWTGLDYGYTF	TGTGCCAGCAGTGCTTGGACAGGCCTTGACTATGGCTACACCTTC
once	TRBV6-6	TRBJ2-6	-	CASSPRFSGANVLTF	TGTGCCAGCAGCCCCCGGTTCTCTGGGGCCAACGTCCTGACTTTC
-	TRBV5-1	TRBJ2-7	-	CARKGLQSYEQYF	TGCGCCAGGAAGGGACTCCAGAGCTACGAGCAGTACTTC
-	TRBV18	TRBJ1-3	-	CASSPEGGAPRNTIYF	TGTGCCAGCTCACCCGAGGGGGGTGCACCGCGAAACACCATATATTTT
-	TRBV4-1	TRBJ1-2	-	CASSQEEGEGGYGYTF	TGCGCCAGCAGCCAAGAAGAAGGGGAGGGGGGCTATGGCTACACCTTC